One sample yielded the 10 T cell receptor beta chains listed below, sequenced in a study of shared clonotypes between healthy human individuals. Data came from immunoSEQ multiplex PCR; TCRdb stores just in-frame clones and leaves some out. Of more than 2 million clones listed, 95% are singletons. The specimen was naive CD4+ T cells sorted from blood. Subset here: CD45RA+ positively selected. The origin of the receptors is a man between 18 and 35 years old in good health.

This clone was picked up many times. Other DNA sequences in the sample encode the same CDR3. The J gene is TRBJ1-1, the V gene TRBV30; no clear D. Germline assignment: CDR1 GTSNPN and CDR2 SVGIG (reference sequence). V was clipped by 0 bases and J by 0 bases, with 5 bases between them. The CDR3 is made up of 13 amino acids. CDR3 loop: CAWSVTVNTEAFF. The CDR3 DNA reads TGTGCCTGGAGTGTAACCGTGAACACTGAAGCTTTCTTT. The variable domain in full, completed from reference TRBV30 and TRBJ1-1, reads SQTIHQWPATLVQPVGSPLSLECTVEGTSNPNLYWYRQAAGRGLQLLFYSVGIGQISSEVPQNLSASRPQDRQFILSSKKLLLSDSGFYLCAWSVTVNTEAFFGQGTRLTVV.

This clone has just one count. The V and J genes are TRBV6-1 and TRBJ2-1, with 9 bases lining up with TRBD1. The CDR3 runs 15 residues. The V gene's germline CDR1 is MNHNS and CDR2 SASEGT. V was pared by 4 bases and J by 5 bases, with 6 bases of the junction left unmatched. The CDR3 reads CASSARDRANNEQFF. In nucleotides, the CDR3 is TGTGCCAGCAGTGCCCGGGACAGGGCAAACAATGAGCAGTTCTTC.

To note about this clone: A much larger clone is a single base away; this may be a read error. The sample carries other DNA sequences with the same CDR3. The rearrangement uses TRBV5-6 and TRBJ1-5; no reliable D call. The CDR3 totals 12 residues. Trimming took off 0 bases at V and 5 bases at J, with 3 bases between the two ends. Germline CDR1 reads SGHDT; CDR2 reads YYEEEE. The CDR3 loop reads CASSLGDQPQHF. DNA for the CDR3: TGTGCCAGCAGCTTGGGGGATCAGCCCCAGCATTTT.

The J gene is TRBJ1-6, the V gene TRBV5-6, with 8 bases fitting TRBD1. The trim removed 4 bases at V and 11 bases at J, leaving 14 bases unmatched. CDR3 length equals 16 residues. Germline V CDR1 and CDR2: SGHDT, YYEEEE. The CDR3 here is CASSAATGARDTPLHF. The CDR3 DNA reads TGTGCCAGCAGCGCGGCGACAGGGGCCCGTGATACACCCCTCCACTTT.

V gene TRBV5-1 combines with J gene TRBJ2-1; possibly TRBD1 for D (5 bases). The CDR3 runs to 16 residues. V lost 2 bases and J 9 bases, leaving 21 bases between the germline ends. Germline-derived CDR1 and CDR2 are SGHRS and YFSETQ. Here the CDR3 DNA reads TGCGCCAGCAGCTTTACCGCCAGGGTCTTTCCGGGTGAGCAGTTCTTC. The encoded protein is CASSFTARVFPGEQFF.

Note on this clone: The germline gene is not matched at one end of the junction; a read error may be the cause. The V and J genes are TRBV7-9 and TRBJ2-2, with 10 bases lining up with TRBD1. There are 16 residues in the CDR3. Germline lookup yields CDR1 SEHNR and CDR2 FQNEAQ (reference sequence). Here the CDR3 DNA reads TGTGCCAGCAGCTTCACGGGACAGGGGAACGCCGGGGAGCTGTTTTTT. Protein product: CASSFTGQGNAGELFF.

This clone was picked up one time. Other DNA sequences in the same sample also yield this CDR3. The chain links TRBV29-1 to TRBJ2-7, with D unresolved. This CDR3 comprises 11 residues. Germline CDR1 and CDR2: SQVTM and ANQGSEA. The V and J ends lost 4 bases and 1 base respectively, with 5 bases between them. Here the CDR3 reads CSVVISYEQYF. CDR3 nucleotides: TGCAGCGTTGTAATTTCCTACGAGCAGTACTTC.

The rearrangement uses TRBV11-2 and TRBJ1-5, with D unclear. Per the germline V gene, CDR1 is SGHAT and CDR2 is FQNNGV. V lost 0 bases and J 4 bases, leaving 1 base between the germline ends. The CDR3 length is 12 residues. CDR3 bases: TGTGCCAGCAGCTTAGATAATCAGCCCCAGCATTTT. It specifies CASSLDNQPQHF.

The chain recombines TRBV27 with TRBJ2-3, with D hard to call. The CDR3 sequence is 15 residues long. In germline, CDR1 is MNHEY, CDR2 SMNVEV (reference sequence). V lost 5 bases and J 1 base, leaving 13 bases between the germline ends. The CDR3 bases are TGTGCCAGCAGTAGCCTACCTTTCGGCACAGATACGCAGTATTTT. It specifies CASSSLPFGTDTQYF.

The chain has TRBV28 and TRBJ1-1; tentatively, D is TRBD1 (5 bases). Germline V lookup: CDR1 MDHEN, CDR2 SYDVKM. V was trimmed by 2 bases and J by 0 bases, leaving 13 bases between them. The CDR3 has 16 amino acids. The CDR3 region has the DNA TGTGCCAGCAGTTTAACGGGGGTTGGGATGAACACTGAAGCTTTCTTT. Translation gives CASSLTGVGMNTEAFF.